This T cell receptor (beta chain) was retrieved from a study of cytomegalovirus exposure and HLA in healthy donors. Germline V gene sequence: CDR1 SGHNT, CDR2 YYREEE (reference sequence). V lost 4 bases, J lost 10 bases, and 8 bases stayed unmatched. This CDR3 comprises 14 residues. Of note for this clone: The target antigen is unknown.

Clones were sequenced by immunoSEQ multiplex PCR, and TCRdb holds only the in-frame ones, with some missing. The repertoire holds about 150,000 clones, 89% seen once, with 9% in the top ten. Study-level results: A few of the chains that were CMV-associated were confirmed in vitro to be specific for CMV antigens.

This chain joins TRBV5-4 and TRBJ2-1; 10 nucleotides match TRBD1. Sequenced input: PBMCs. The TCR comes from a woman under 30 in good health and CMV-seropositive. The CDR3 DNA reads TGTGCCAGCAGCCTGGACAGGGGGTACCGGGAGCAGTTCTTC. Its translation: CASSLDRGYREQFF.